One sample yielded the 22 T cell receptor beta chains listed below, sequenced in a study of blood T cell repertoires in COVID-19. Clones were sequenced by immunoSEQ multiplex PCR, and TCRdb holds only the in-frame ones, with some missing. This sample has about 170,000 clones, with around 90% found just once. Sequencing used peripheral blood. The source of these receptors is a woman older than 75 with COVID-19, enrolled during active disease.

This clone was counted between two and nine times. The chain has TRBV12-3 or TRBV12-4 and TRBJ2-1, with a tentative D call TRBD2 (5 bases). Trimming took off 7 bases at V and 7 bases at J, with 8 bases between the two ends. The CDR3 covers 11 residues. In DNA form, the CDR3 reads TGTGCCAGCACAGAGCGGAATGAGCAGTTCTTC. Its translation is CASTERNEQFF.

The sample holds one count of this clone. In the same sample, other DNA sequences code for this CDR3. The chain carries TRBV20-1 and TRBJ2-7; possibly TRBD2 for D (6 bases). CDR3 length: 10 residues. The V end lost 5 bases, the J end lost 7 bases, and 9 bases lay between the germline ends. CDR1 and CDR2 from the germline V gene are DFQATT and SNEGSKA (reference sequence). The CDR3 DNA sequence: TGCAGTGCTCGACGGGAGGAGCAGTACTTC. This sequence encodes CSARREEQYF.

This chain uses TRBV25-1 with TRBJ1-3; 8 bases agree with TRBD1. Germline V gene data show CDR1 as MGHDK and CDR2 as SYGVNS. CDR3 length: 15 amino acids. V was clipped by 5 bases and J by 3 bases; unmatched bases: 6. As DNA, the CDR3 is TGTGCCAGCAGTACAGGGACAGGTTTTGGAAACACCATATATTTT. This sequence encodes CASSTGTGFGNTIYF.

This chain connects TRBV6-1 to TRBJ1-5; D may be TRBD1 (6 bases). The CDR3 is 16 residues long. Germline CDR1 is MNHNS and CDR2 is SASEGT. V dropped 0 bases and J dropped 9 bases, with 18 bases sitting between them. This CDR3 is CASSEAPTGHGVPQHF. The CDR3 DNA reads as TGTGCCAGCAGTGAAGCCCCGACAGGCCACGGGGTGCCCCAGCATTTT.

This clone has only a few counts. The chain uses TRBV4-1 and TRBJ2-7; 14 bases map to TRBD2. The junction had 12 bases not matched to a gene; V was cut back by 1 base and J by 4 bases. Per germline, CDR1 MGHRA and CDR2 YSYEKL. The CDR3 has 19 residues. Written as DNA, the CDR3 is TGCGCCAGCAGCCAAGGGACCGGGACTAGCGGGAGAAAAGTTTACGAGCAGTACTTC. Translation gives CASSQGTGTSGRKVYEQYF.

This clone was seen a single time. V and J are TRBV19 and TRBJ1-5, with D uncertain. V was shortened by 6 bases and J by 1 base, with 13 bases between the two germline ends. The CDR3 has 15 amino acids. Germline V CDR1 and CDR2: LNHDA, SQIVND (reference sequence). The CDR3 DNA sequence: TGTGCCAGTAGCAAGGGAGGATGGAGCAATCAGCCCCAGCATTTT. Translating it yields CASSKGGWSNQPQHF.

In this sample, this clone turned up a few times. The CDR3 region is CASSHPEEPGAGANVLTF. The CDR3 DNA follows: TGTGCCAGCAGTCACCCGGAGGAACCGGGCGCTGGGGCCAACGTCCTGACTTTC. J is TRBJ2-6 and V is TRBV27; perhaps TRBD2 as D (5 bases). This CDR3 spans 18 amino acids. Looked up from germline, CDR1 is MNHEY and CDR2 is SMNVEV (reference sequence). The germline V and J ends were trimmed by 5 bases and 2 bases, with 19 bases remaining between them.

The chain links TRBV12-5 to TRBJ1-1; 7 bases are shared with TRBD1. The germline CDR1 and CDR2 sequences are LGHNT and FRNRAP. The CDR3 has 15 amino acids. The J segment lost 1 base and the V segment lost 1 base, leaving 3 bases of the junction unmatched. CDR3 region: CASGLGGTANTEAFF. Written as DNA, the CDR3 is TGTGCTAGTGGTTTGGGGGGGACAGCGAACACTGAAGCTTTCTTT.

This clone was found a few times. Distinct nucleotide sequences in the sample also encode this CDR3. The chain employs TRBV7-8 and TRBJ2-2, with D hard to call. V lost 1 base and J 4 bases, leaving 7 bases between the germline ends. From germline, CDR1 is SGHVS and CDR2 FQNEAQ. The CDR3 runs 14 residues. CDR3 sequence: CASSLGRGTGELFF. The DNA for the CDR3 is TGTGCCAGCAGCTTAGGTAGAGGCACCGGGGAGCTGTTTTTT.

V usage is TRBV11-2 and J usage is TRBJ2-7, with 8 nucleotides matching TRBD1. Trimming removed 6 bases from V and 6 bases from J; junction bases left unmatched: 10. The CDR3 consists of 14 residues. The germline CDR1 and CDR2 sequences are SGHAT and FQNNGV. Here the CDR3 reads CASSPPGQGREQYF. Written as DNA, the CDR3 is TGTGCCAGCAGTCCCCCCGGACAGGGTCGCGAGCAGTACTTC.

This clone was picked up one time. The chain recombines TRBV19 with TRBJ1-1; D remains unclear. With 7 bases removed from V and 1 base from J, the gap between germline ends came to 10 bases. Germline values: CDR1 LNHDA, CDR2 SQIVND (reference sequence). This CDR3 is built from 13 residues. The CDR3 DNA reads TGTGCCAGTACCCCCATCAGGAACACTGAAGCTTTCTTT. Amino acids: CASTPIRNTEAFF. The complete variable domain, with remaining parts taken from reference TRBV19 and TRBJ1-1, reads DGGITQSPKYLFRKEGQNVTLSCEQNLNHDAMYWYRQDPGQGLRLIYYSQIVNDFQKGDIAEGYSVSREKKESFPLTVTSAQKNPTAFYLCASTPIRNTEAFFGQGTRLTVV.

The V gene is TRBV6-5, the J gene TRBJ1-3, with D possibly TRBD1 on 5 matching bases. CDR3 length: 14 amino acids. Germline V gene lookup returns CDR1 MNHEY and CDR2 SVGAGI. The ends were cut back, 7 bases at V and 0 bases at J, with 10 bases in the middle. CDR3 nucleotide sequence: TGTGCCAGCAAGGGGTGGAGCTCTGGAAACACCATATATTTT. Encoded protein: CASKGWSSGNTIYF.

CDR3 sequence reads: CASSSDRRDRAFPNYGYTF. CDR3 in DNA: TGTGCCAGCAGTTCCGACCGAAGGGACAGAGCCTTTCCTAACTATGGCTACACCTTC. The rearrangement uses TRBV6-2 or TRBV6-3 and TRBJ1-2; the match to TRBD1 covers 7 bases. The junction had 17 bases not matched to a gene; V was cut back by 4 bases and J by 0 bases. This CDR3 region has 19 residues. Per germline, CDR1 MNHEY and CDR2 SVGEGT.

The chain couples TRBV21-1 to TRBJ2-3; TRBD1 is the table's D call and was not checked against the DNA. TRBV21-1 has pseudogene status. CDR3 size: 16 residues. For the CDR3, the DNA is TGTGCCAGCAGCGCCTGGGGGACAGGGGAGGAAGATACGCAGTATTTT. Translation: CASSAWGTGEEDTQYF.

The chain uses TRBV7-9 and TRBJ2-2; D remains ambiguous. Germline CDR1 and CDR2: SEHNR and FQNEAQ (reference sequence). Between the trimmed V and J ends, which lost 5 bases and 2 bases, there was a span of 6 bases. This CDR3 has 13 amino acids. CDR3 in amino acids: CASSLTNTGELFF. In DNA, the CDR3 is TGTGCCAGCAGCCTCACTAACACCGGGGAGCTGTTTTTT.

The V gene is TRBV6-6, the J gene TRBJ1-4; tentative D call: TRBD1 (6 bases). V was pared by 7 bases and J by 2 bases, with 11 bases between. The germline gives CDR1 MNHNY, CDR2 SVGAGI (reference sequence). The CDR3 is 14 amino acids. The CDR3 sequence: CASIRGYTNEKLFF. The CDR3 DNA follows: TGTGCCAGCATTAGGGGGTATACTAATGAAAAACTGTTTTTT.

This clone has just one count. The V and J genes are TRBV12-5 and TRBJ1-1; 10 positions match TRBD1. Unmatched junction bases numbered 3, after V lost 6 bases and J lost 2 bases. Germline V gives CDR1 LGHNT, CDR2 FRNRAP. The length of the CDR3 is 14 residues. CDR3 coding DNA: TGTGCTAGTGGCCTGACAGGGGGCAACACTGAAGCTTTCTTT. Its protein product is CASGLTGGNTEAFF. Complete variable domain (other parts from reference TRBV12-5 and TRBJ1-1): DARVTQTPRHKVTEMGQEVTMRCQPILGHNTVFWYRQTMMQGLELLAYFRNRAPLDDSGMPKDRFSAEMPDATLATLKIQPSEPRDSAVYFCASGLTGGNTEAFFGQGTRLTVV.

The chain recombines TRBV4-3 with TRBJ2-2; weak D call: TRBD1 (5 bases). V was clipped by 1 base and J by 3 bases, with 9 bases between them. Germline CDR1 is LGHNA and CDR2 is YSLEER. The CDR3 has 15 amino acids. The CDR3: CASSQVSRDTGELFF. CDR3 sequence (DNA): TGCGCCAGCAGCCAAGTGTCCAGGGACACCGGGGAGCTGTTTTTT.

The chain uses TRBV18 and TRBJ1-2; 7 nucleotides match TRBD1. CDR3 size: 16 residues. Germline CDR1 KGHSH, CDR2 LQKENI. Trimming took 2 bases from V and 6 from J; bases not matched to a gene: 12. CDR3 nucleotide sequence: TGTGCCAGCTCACCAGCGAGGGGGCCCGTTGAGAATGGCTACACCTTC. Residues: CASSPARGPVENGYTF.

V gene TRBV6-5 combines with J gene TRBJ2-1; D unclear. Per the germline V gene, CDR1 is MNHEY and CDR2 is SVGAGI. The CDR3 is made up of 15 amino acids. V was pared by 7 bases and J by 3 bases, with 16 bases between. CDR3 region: CASKMESAFYNEQFF. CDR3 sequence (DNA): TGTGCCAGCAAGATGGAGAGTGCCTTCTACAATGAGCAGTTCTTC.

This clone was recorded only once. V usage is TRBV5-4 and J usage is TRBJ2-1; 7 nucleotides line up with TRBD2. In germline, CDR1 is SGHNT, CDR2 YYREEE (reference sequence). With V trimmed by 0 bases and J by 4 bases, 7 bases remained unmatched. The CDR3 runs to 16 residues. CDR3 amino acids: CASSLAGGSFYNEQFF. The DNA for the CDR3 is TGTGCCAGCAGCTTGGCGGGCGGGAGCTTTTACAATGAGCAGTTCTTC.

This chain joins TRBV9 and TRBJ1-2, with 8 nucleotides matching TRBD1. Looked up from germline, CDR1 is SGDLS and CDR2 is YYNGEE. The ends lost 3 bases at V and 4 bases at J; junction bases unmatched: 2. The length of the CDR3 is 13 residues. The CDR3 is CASSAGGSYGYTF. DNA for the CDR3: TGTGCCAGCAGCGCAGGGGGCAGCTATGGCTACACCTTC.